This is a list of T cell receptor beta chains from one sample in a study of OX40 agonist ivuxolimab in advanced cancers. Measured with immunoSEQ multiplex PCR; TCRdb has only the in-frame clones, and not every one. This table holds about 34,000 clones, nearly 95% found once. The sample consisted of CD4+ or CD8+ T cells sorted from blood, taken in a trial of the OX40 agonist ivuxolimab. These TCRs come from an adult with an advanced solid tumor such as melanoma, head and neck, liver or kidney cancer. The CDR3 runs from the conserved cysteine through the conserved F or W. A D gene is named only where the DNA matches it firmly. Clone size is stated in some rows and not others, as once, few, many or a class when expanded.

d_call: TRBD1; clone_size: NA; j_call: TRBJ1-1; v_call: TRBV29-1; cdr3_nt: TGCAGCGCAGCTGGGACAGGGGTAACTGAAGCTTTCTTT; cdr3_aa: CSAAGTGVTEAFF
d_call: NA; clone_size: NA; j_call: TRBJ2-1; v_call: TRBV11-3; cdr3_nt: TGTGCCAGCAGCCCGAGTTTGGGTAATGAGCAGTTCTTC; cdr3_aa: CASSPSLGNEQFF
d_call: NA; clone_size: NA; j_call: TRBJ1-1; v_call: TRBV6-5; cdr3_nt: TGTGCCAGCAGTTACTTACAGGAGAACACTGAAGCTTTCTTT; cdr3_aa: CASSYLQENTEAFF
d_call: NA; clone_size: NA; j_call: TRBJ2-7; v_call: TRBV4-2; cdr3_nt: TGTGCCAGCAGCCAAGGGTCGGGGGCGTGGGGTTCTGACGAGCAGTACTTC; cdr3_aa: CASSQGSGAWGSDEQYF
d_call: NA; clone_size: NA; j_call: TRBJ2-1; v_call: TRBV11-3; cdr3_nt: TGTGCCAGCAGCTTAGGTGGGGGTCAGAGCGAGCAGTTCTTC; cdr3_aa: CASSLGGGQSEQFF
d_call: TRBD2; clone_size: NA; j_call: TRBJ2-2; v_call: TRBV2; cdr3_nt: TGTGCCAGCAGTGGACTAGCGGGGAGCGCGAACACCGGGGAGCTGTTTTTT; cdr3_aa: CASSGLAGSANTGELFF
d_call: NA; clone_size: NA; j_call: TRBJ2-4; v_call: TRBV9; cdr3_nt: TGTGCCAGCAGCGTAGAGGGGTCGAGGTTGGCCGAAAACATTCAGTACTTC; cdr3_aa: CASSVEGSRLAENIQYF
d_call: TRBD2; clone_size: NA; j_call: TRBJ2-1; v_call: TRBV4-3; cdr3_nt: TGCGCCAGCAGCCAAGAACTAGCGGTGAGCTCCTACAATGAGCAGTTCTTC; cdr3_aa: CASSQELAVSSYNEQFF
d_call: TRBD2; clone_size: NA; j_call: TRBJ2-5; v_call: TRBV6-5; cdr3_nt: TGTGCCAGCAGCAGAGTAGCGGGGGGCCAAGAGACCCAGTACTTC; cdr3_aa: CASSRVAGGQETQYF
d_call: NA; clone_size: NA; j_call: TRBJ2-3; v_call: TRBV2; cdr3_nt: TGTGCCAGCAGGAACCCCACAGATACGCAGTATTTT; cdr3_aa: CASRNPTDTQYF
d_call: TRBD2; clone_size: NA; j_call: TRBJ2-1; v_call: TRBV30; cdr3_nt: TGTGCCTGGAGTGTACTGGCTAGCGGGCTCCAGCAGTTCTTC; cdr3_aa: CAWSVLASGLQQFF
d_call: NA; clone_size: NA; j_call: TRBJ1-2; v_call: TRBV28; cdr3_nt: TGTGCCAGCAGTTCCCCCCAGGAGGTTAACTATGGCTACACCTTC; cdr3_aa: CASSSPQEVNYGYTF
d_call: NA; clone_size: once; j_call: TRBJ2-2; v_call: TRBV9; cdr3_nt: TGTGCCAGCAGCGTAGGCAGTATGAACACCGGGGAGCTGTTTTTT; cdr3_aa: CASSVGSMNTGELFF
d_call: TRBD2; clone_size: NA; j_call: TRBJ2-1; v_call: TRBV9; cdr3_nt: TGTGCCAGCAGGGTGGGGCTAGCGGAATCCAATGAGCAGTTCTTC; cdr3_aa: CASRVGLAESNEQFF
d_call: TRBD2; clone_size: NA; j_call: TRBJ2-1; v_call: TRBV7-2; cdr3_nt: TGTGCCAGCAGCGAGGGGAGACTAGCGGGAGGTGGGGTCAATGAGCAGTTCTTC; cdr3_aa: CASSEGRLAGGGVNEQFF
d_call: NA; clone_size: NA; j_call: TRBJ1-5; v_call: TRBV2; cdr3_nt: TGTGCCAGCTCATTCGGTCAAGGACGTGATCAGCCCCAGCATTTT; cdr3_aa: CASSFGQGRDQPQHF
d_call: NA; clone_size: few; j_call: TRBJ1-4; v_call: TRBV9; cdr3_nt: TGTGCCAGCAGCGTAACCGATGGTGGTGAAAAACTGTTTTTT; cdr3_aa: CASSVTDGGEKLFF
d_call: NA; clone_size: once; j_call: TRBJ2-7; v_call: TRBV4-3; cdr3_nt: TGCGCCAGCAGCCAAGATGCGGGATCTGAGCAGTACTTC; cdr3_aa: CASSQDAGSEQYF
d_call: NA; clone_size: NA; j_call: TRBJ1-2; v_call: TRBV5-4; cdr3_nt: TGTGCCAGCAGCTTGGAGGGGTCTAACTATGGCTACACCTTC; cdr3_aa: CASSLEGSNYGYTF
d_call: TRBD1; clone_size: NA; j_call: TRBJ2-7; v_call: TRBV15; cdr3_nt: TGTGCCACCAGCAGAGAGGGACAGAGCTCCTACGAGCAGTACTTC; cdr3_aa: CATSREGQSSYEQYF
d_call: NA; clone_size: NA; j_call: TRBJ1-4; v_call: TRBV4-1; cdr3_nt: TGCGCCAGCAGCCAAGATCTCGGAGAAAAACTGTTTTTT; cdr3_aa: CASSQDLGEKLFF
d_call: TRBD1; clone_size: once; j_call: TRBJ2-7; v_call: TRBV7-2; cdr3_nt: TGTGCCAGCAGCTTAGCAGGGGGCCTGGGGGAGCAGTACTTC; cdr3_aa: CASSLAGGLGEQYF
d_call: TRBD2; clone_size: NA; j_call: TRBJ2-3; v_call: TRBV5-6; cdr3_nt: TGTGCCAGCAGCTCTCTAGCGGTGACAGATACGCAGTATTTT; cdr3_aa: CASSSLAVTDTQYF
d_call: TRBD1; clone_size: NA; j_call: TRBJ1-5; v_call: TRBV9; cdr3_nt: TGTGCCAGCAGAACAGGGGGGATTCAGCCCCAGCATTTT; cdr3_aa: CASRTGGIQPQHF
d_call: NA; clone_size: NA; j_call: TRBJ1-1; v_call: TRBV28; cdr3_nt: TGTGCCAGCAGTTTAGGGAACACTGAAGCTTTCTTT; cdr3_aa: CASSLGNTEAFF
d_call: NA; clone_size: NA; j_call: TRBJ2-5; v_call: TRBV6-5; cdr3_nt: TGTGCCAGCAGTTACGCACGTAAAGAGACCCAGTACTTC; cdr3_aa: CASSYARKETQYF
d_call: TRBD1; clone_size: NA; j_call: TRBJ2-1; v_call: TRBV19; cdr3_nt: TGTGCCAGTAGTATTCGACCCCTAACCGACAGGGTCTACAATGAGCAGTTCTTC; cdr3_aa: CASSIRPLTDRVYNEQFF
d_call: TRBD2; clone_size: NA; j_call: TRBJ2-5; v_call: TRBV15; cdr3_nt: TGTGCCACCAGCGGAGGACTAGCGGGGGGTGGTGAGACCCAGTACTTC; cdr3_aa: CATSGGLAGGGETQYF
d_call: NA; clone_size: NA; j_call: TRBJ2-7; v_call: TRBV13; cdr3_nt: TGTGCCAGCAGCTTGGGCCCACAAGTCTACGAGCAGTACTTC; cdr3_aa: CASSLGPQVYEQYF
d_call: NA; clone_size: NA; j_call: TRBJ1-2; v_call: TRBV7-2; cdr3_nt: TGTGCCAGCAGCGCTTACCGGGACCTCTATGGCTACACCTTC; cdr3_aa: CASSAYRDLYGYTF
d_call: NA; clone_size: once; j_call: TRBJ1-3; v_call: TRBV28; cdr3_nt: TGTGCCAGCAGCTTCGGGACAGGAAACACCATATATTTT; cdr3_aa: CASSFGTGNTIYF
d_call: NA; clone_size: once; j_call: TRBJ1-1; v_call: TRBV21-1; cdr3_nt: TGTGCCAGCAGCAAATGTAGTTTGTCAGGGAACACTGAAGCTTTCTTT; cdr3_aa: CASSKCSLSGNTEAFF
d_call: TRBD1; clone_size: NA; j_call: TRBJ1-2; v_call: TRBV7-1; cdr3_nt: TGTGCCAGCAGCATGACAGGGGGCCAGATCGGCTACACCTTC; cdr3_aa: CASSMTGGQIGYTF
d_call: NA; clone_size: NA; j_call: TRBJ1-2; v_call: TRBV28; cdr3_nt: TGTGCCAGCAGTATCCCGCTCCAGGACCACTATGGCTACACCTTC; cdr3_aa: CASSIPLQDHYGYTF
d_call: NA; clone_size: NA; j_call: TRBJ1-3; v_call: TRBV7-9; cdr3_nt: TGTGCCAGCAGCTTAGACAGGTCCAGCTCTGGAAACACCATATATTTT; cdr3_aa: CASSLDRSSSGNTIYF
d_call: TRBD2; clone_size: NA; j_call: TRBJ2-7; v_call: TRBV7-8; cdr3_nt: TGTGCCAGCAGCCTCAGACTAGCGGGAGACGAGCAGTACTTC; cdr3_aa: CASSLRLAGDEQYF
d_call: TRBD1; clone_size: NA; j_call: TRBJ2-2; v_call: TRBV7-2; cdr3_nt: TGTGCCAGCAGCGCCCAGGGGGCCGACACCGGGGAGCTGTTTTTT; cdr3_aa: CASSAQGADTGELFF
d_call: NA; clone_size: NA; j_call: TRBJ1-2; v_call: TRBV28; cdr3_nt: TGTGCCAGCAGTTTAGTTTGGCCCCCAGATGGCTACACCTTC; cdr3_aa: CASSLVWPPDGYTF
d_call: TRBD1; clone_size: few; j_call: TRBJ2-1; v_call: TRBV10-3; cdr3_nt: TGTGCCATCAGTGAGTGGACAGGGGACTACAATGAGCAGTTCTTC; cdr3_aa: CAISEWTGDYNEQFF
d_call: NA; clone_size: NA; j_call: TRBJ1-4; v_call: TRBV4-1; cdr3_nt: TGCGCCAGCAGCCAAGAGAGGGGGGATAATGAAAAACTGTTTTTT; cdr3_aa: CASSQERGDNEKLFF
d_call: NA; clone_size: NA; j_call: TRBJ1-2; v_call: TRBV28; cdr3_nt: TGTGCCAGCAGTACCCCGACAGCTCAAGGCTACACCTTC; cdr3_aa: CASSTPTAQGYTF
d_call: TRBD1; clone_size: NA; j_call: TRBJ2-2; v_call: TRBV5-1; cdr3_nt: TGCGCCAGCAGCTTGGTGGGACAGTCTTACACCGGGGAGCTGTTTTTT; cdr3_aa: CASSLVGQSYTGELFF
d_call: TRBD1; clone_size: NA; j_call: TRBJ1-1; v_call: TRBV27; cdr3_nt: TGTGCCAGCAGCTTACAGGGGGCCGACACTGAAGCTTTCTTT; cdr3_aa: CASSLQGADTEAFF
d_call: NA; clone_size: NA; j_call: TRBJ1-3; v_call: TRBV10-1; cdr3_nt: TGCGCCAGCACCGCGCGGGGGGGTTTCCAAAGCTCTGGAAACACCATATATTTT; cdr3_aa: CASTARGGFQSSGNTIYF
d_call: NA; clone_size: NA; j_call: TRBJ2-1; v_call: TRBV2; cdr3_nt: TGTGCCAGCAGTAAAAGAATACGCAATGAGCAGTTCTTC; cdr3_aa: CASSKRIRNEQFF
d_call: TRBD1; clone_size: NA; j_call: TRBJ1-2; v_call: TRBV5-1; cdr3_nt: TGCGCCAGCAGCTCGTCGGACAGGGGTGGCTACACCTTC; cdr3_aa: CASSSSDRGGYTF